This TCR beta chain was found in a study of cytomegalovirus exposure and HLA in healthy donors. The study, taken as a whole, reports: Looking again later, the authors saw that most CMV-associated TCR beta chains seemed HLA-restricted.

This clone was counted between two and nine times. Its antigen is not identified. V shed 4 bases and J shed 6 bases, with 17 bases lying between them. Germline V gene sequence: CDR1 SGDLS, CDR2 YYNGEE. CDR3 length: 14 residues. PCR was performed using 60 Vbeta and 13 Jbeta primers. TCRdb keeps only in-frame clones here, not all; method: immunoSEQ multiplex PCR. The data contain 35,000 to 45,000 clones, 51% of them singletons. Sequencing was performed on PBMCs. The J gene is TRBJ2-7, the V gene TRBV9; D might be TRBD1 (7 bases). The TCR sequence derives from a man aged 55 to 70 in good health and CMV-seronegative. The CDR3 reads CASSRGTASSEQYF. The CDR3 nucleotides read TGTGCCAGCAGCCGCGGGACAGCCTCTTCCGAGCAGTACTTC.